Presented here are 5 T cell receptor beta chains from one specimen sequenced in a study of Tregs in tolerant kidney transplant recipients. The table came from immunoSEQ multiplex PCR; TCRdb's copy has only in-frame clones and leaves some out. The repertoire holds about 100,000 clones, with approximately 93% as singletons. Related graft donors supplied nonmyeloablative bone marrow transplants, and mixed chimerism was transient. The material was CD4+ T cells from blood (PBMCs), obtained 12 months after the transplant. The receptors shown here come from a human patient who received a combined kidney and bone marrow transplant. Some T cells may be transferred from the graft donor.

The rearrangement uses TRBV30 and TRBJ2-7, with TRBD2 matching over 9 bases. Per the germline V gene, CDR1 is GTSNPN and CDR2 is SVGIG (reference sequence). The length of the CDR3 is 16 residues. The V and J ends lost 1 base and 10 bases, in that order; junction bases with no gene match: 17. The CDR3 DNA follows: TGTGCCTGGAGTGGAGACCCTCTTAGAGCGGGAGGTCCTCAGTACTTC. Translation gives CAWSGDPLRAGGPQYF.

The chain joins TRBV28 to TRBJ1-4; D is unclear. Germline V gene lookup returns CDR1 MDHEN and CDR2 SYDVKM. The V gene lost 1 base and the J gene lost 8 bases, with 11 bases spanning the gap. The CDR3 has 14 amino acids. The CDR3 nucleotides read TGTGCCAGCAGTTTATCCCCGAAGCGCGAAAAACTGTTTTTT. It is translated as CASSLSPKREKLFF.

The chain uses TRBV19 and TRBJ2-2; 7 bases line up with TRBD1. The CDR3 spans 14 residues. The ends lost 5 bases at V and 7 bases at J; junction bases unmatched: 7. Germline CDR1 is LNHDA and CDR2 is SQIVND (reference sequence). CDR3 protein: CASSSQGVGGELFF. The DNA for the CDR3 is TGTGCCAGTAGTTCCCAGGGGGTTGGCGGGGAGCTGTTTTTT.

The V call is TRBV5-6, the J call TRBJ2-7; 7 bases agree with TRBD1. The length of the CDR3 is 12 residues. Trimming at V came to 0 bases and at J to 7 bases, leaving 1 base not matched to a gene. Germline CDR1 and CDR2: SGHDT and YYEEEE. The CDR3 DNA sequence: TGTGCCAGCAGCTTGGGCAGGGGGGAGCAGTACTTC. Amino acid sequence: CASSLGRGEQYF.

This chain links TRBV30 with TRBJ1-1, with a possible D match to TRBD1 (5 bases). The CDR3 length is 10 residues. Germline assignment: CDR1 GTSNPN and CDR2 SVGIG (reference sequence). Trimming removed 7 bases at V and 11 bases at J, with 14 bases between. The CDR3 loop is CASASGGAFF. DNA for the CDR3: TGTGCCTCCGCTTCGGGGGGTGCTTTCTTT.